A single sample is the source of the 20 T cell receptor beta chains below, sequenced in a study of T cells in localized non-small cell lung cancer. Here immunoSEQ multiplex PCR was the method, and the copy in TCRdb shows in-frame clones only, minus some. The data contain some 64,000 clones, approximately 80% of them singletons. Sequenced material: PBMCs, taken before any cancer treatment. The receptors were sampled from a man aged 40 to 69 with stage II lung adenocarcinoma.

The chain uses TRBV30 and TRBJ1-1; possibly TRBD1 for D (5 bases). The CDR3 has 14 amino acids. Trimming took 6 bases from V and 0 from J, leaving 14 bases between them. Germline values: CDR1 GTSNPN, CDR2 SVGIG (reference sequence). The CDR3 DNA reads as TGTGCCTGTAATCGAGGAGGGGTGAACACTGAAGCTTTCTTT. It is translated as CACNRGGVNTEAFF.

This clone was seen a single time. This CDR3 reads CASSPDSAEAFF. Written as DNA, the CDR3 is TGTGCCAGCTCACCAGACAGCGCTGAAGCTTTCTTT. The genes are TRBV18 and TRBJ1-1, with D possibly matching TRBD1 (5 bases). The CDR3 has 12 amino acids. V gave up 2 bases and J gave up 6 bases, with 7 bases separating them. Germline V gene sequence: CDR1 KGHSH, CDR2 LQKENI.

V is TRBV4-1 and J is TRBJ1-4; 9 nucleotides align to TRBD1. The ends lost 0 bases at V and 7 bases at J; junction bases unmatched: 9. This CDR3 is built from 17 residues. In germline, CDR1 is MGHRA, CDR2 YSYEKL. This CDR3 is CASSQEGPTGGGEKLFF. In DNA form, the CDR3 reads TGCGCCAGCAGCCAAGAAGGCCCGACAGGGGGGGGTGAAAAACTGTTTTTT.

The V call is TRBV4-2, the J call TRBJ2-7; D not certain. The CDR3 is 13 amino acids. V lost 4 bases, J lost 6 bases, and 13 bases lay in between. CDR1 is LGHNA and CDR2 is YNFKEQ in the germline V gene. CDR3 sequence (DNA): TGTGCCAGCAGCCGATACAGCCCGCTCGAGCAGTACTTC. Its protein is CASSRYSPLEQYF.

V gene TRBV5-6 combines with J gene TRBJ1-2; perhaps TRBD1 as D (5 bases). V lost 0 bases and J 8 bases, leaving 14 bases between the germline ends. This CDR3 has 14 residues. Germline V gene sequence: CDR1 SGHDT, CDR2 YYEEEE. The CDR3 protein is CASSLDRPLEGYTF. In DNA form, the CDR3 reads TGTGCCAGCAGCTTGGACAGGCCCCTCGAGGGCTACACCTTC.

In this sample, this clone turned up a few times. The chain links TRBV10-3 to TRBJ2-1, with TRBD1 matching 9 bases. CDR1 ENHRY and CDR2 SYGVKD come from the germline V gene. This CDR3 comprises 14 residues. The V segment lost 6 bases and the J segment 8 bases; nucleotides outside the gene matches: 8. DNA for the CDR3: TGTGCCATCAGGGGGGACAGGGATGTCTATGAGCAGTTCTTC. Translating gives CAIRGDRDVYEQFF.

This clone was observed once. This chain links TRBV5-4 with TRBJ1-1; D ambiguous. V lost 2 bases, J lost 2 bases, and 4 bases lay in between. The CDR3 is 12 residues long. Per the germline V gene, CDR1 is SGHNT and CDR2 is YYREEE (reference sequence). In DNA form, the CDR3 reads TGTGCCAGCAGCTTAAGAAACACTGAAGCTTTCTTT. This sequence encodes CASSLRNTEAFF.

The chain combines TRBV30 with TRBJ2-5; D could derive from TRBD1 or TRBD2 (6 bases each). This CDR3 is built from 14 residues. Germline loops: CDR1 GTSNPN, CDR2 SVGIG (reference sequence). With 4 bases removed from V and 2 bases from J, the gap between germline ends came to 14 bases. The CDR3 is CAWNLRGGQETQYF. The CDR3 DNA is TGTGCCTGGAACCTCAGGGGAGGACAAGAGACCCAGTACTTC.

V usage is TRBV4-3 and J usage is TRBJ2-1; 7 bases match TRBD2. Trimming removed 2 bases from V and 6 bases from J; junction bases left unmatched: 4. The CDR3 has 14 amino acids. CDR1 and CDR2 (germline): LGHNA, YSLEER. The CDR3 nucleotides read TGCGCCAGCAGCCAAACTAGCGAGAGCAATGAGCAGTTCTTC. This codes for CASSQTSESNEQFF.

The chain is built from TRBV4-1 and TRBJ2-7; D is perhaps TRBD1 (7 bases). The CDR3 runs 16 residues. V lost 1 base and J 2 bases, leaving 15 bases between the germline ends. CDR1 and CDR2 from the germline V gene are MGHRA and YSYEKL. The CDR3 is CASSQVSQGEAYEQYF. CDR3 sequence (DNA): TGCGCCAGCAGCCAAGTTTCCCAGGGGGAGGCCTACGAGCAGTACTTC.

This clone was seen a few times. The chain is built from TRBV30 and TRBJ1-1; 8 bases agree with TRBD1. The V and J ends lost 3 bases and 4 bases, in that order; junction bases with no gene match: 7. CDR1 GTSNPN and CDR2 SVGIG come from the germline V gene (reference sequence). This CDR3 has 14 amino acids. CDR3 nucleotides: TGTGCCTGGAGGGTCACAGGGGGAGGCACTGAAGCTTTCTTT. It translates to CAWRVTGGGTEAFF.

This clone has more than one count but fewer than ten. The chain recombines TRBV7-2 with TRBJ2-3, with TRBD2 identical over 7 bases. Germline V gene data show CDR1 as SGHTA and CDR2 as FQGNSA. The CDR3 sequence is 17 residues long. The trim removed 0 bases at V and 0 bases at J, leaving 6 bases unmatched. As DNA, the CDR3 is TGTGCCAGCAGCTTAGCGCCAGCGGGGTCTAGCACAGATACGCAGTATTTT. Protein: CASSLAPAGSSTDTQYF.

This chain joins TRBV18 and TRBJ1-1; the match to TRBD1 covers 10 bases. Germline trimming cut 3 bases from V and 4 bases from J; bases unmatched to any gene: 2. This CDR3 is built from 14 residues. Germline lookup yields CDR1 KGHSH and CDR2 LQKENI. The CDR3 sequence is CASSPRTGGTEAFF. The CDR3 DNA is TGTGCCAGCTCACCCCGGACAGGGGGCACTGAAGCTTTCTTT.

The V call is TRBV7-2, the J call TRBJ1-4, with no clear D. This CDR3 contains 15 residues. Germline loops: CDR1 SGHTA, CDR2 FQGNSA. V was shortened by 6 bases and J by 0 bases, with 11 bases between the two germline ends. CDR3 protein: CASSTTSATNEKLFF. The CDR3 DNA sequence: TGTGCCAGCAGTACCACCTCCGCAACTAATGAAAAACTGTTTTTT.

This clone is a singleton in its sample. The chain couples TRBV5-1 to TRBJ2-1, with D possibly matching TRBD1 (5 bases). CDR1 is SGHRS, CDR2 YFSETQ, per germline. This CDR3 has 15 amino acids. Trimming pared 4 bases from V and 7 bases from J, leaving 18 bases between. CDR3 protein: CASSPGQGTRNEQFF. For the CDR3, the DNA is TGCGCCAGCAGCCCTGGGCAGGGTACAAGAAATGAGCAGTTCTTC.

This clone has just a few counts. The V and J genes are TRBV18 and TRBJ1-1; TRBD1 might be the D (5 bases). Trimming removed 5 bases from V and 1 base from J, with 14 bases in between. The CDR3 is made up of 15 amino acids. CDR1 is KGHSH, CDR2 LQKENI, per germline. CDR3 in amino acids: CASSRGPLPNTEAFF. For the CDR3, the DNA is TGTGCCAGCTCAAGGGGCCCCTTACCGAACACTGAAGCTTTCTTT.

This clone was found once. V and J are TRBV7-9 and TRBJ2-5, with TRBD2 matching over 7 bases. The end of the DNA aligns better with TRBJ2-7, so the J call may be wrong. Looked up from germline, CDR1 is SEHNR and CDR2 is FQNEAQ (reference sequence). CDR3 length: 14 amino acids. The CDR3 reads CASTLGGSSYEQYF. The CDR3 DNA follows: TGTGCCAGCACCTTGGGAGGGTCCTCCTACGAGCAGTACTTC.

The chain carries TRBV11-2 and TRBJ2-1; D could derive from TRBD1 or TRBD2 (5 bases each). The CDR3 has 14 residues. Germline V gene lookup returns CDR1 SGHAT and CDR2 FQNNGV. V lost 2 bases and J lost 8, with 13 bases in between. The CDR3 loop is CASSLRDGIDEQFF. In DNA form, the CDR3 reads TGTGCCAGCAGCTTAAGGGACGGGATTGATGAGCAGTTCTTC.

This clone has only one observation. The chain has TRBV29-1 and TRBJ1-1; D ambiguous. Germline loops: CDR1 SQVTM, CDR2 ANQGSEA. V was cut by 4 bases and J by 2 bases, with 14 bases left in between. The length of the CDR3 is 14 residues. This CDR3 is CSVVVTSSNTEAFF. CDR3 DNA: TGCAGCGTTGTGGTGACTTCCTCCAACACTGAAGCTTTCTTT.

J is TRBJ2-7 and V is TRBV9; D is possibly TRBD1 (5 bases). V was clipped by 4 bases and J by 4 bases, with 18 bases between them. CDR1 SGDLS and CDR2 YYNGEE come from the germline V gene. This CDR3 has 15 amino acids. The CDR3 reads CASSPTGSLLYEQYF. The CDR3 region has the DNA TGTGCCAGCAGCCCTACAGGATCTCTTTTGTACGAGCAGTACTTC. The complete variable domain, with remaining parts taken from reference TRBV9 and TRBJ2-7, reads DSGVTQTPKHLITATGQRVTLRCSPRSGDLSVYWYQQSLDQGLQFLIQYYNGEERAKGNILERFSAQQFPDLHSELNLSSLELGDSALYFCASSPTGSLLYEQYFGPGTRLTVT.